These 11 T cell receptor beta chains were sequenced from one sample in a study of graft-versus-host responses after intestinal transplantation. These receptors' targets are unknown. The method was immunoSEQ multiplex PCR; TCRdb's version includes in-frame clones alone and lacks a portion of them. The profile covers approximately 130,000 clones, with approximately 92% appearing a single time and over 0.15% taken by the ten largest. Sequenced here: unstimulated CD4+ T cells sorted from spleen or lymph node cells, sampled before intestinal transplant. Source of these receptors: a human donor who received an intestinal transplant.

The V call is TRBV19, the J call TRBJ2-1; 8 bases line up with TRBD2. Per the germline V gene, CDR1 is LNHDA and CDR2 is SQIVND (reference sequence). V was clipped by 4 bases and J by 10 bases; unmatched bases: 9. This CDR3 comprises 14 residues. The CDR3 coding sequence is TGTGCCAGTAGTAGGCTCGGGGGGGTTGGGGAGCAGTTCTTC. It translates to CASSRLGGVGEQFF.

The chain joins TRBV6-6 to TRBJ2-3, with TRBD2 as a possible D gene (5 bases). CDR1 is MNHNY, CDR2 SVGAGI, per germline (reference sequence). V was pared by 7 bases and J by 3 bases, with 11 bases between. The CDR3 contains 13 residues. The CDR3 loop is CASTQLGTDTQYF. DNA for the CDR3: TGTGCCAGCACCCAACTAGGAACAGATACGCAGTATTTT.

The J gene is TRBJ1-5, the V gene TRBV4-1, with 10 bases matching TRBD1. CDR1 is MGHRA and CDR2 is YSYEKL in the germline V gene. V was pared by 4 bases and J by 5 bases, with 2 bases of the junction left unmatched. The length of the CDR3 is 14 residues. The CDR3 DNA sequence: TGCGCCAGCAGCCGGGGGACAGGGGATCAGCCCCAGCATTTT. Protein sequence: CASSRGTGDQPQHF.

For this clone: Other nucleotide sequences in the sample specify the same CDR3. V gene TRBV5-1 combines with J gene TRBJ2-7; no firm D call. Germline values: CDR1 SGHRS, CDR2 YFSETQ. V was cut by 0 bases and J by 4 bases, with 5 bases left in between. The CDR3 is made up of 12 amino acids. CDR3 in amino acids: CASSLGGYEQYF. The CDR3 region has the DNA TGCGCCAGCAGCTTGGGGGGATACGAGCAGTACTTC.

This sequence joins TRBV19 and TRBJ1-2; D might be TRBD1 (6 bases). Germline V lookup: CDR1 LNHDA, CDR2 SQIVND (reference sequence). The CDR3 is 15 amino acids. V was trimmed by 9 bases and J by 8 bases, leaving 25 bases between them. This CDR3 reads CASSTLSRGQIGYTF. The CDR3 coding sequence is TGTGCCAGCTCAACACTCTCCCGGGGGCAAATAGGCTACACCTTC. Full variable domain (outside the CDR3, taken from reference TRBV19 and TRBJ1-2): DGGITQSPKYLFRKEGQNVTLSCEQNLNHDAMYWYRQDPGQGLRLIYYSQIVNDFQKGDIAEGYSVSREKKESFPLTVTSAQKNPTAFYLCASSTLSRGQIGYTFGSGTRLTVV.

The V gene is TRBV6-1, the J gene TRBJ2-7, with D uncertain. V dropped 5 bases and J dropped 0 bases, with 8 bases sitting between them. CDR1 and CDR2 from the germline V gene are MNHNS and SASEGT. This CDR3 has 13 amino acids. CDR3 DNA sequence: TGTGCCAGCAGTACGTATTACTCCTACGAGCAGTACTTC. Its protein is CASSTYYSYEQYF.

The CDR3 protein is CASSFGQGNYGYTF. The CDR3 DNA is TGTGCCAGCAGCTTCGGACAGGGGAACTATGGCTACACCTTC. This chain uses TRBV7-2 with TRBJ1-2, with 9 bases identical to TRBD1. Per the germline V gene, CDR1 is SGHTA and CDR2 is FQGNSA. The CDR3 length is 14 residues. V was clipped by 3 bases and J by 2 bases; unmatched bases: 1.

This chain joins TRBV11-3 and TRBJ2-7; a weak D match, TRBD1 (6 bases). V gave up 2 bases and J gave up 4 bases, with 21 bases separating them. This CDR3 is built from 17 residues. The germline V gene encodes CDR1 SGHNT and CDR2 YENEEA. CDR3 coding DNA: TGTGCCAGCAGCTTAAGGCGGACAGTCGTCCAAGGATACGAGCAGTACTTC. Its protein product is CASSLRRTVVQGYEQYF.

The chain uses TRBV2 and TRBJ1-3, with unresolved D. Germline V gene lookup returns CDR1 SNHLY and CDR2 FYNNEI. The V end was cut by 2 bases, the J end by 0 bases, with 14 bases between. The CDR3 loop spans 17 amino acids. CDR3 in DNA: TGTGCCAGCAGTGAAAGACTGAAGGTTGCCTCTGGAAACACCATATATTTT. Residues: CASSERLKVASGNTIYF.

As regards this clone: The sample holds other DNA sequences that translate to the same CDR3. The V call is TRBV6-5, the J call TRBJ2-7; D gene ambiguous. CDR1 and CDR2 (germline): MNHEY, SVGAGI. This CDR3 contains 14 residues. Trimming removed 4 bases from V and 0 bases from J, with 10 bases in between. CDR3: CASSSAGSSYEQYF. In DNA form, the CDR3 reads TGTGCCAGCAGTTCGGCCGGCTCCTCCTACGAGCAGTACTTC.

The rearrangement uses TRBV28 and TRBJ2-6; D not resolved. CDR1 and CDR2 (germline): MDHEN, SYDVKM. V shed 8 bases and J shed 0 bases, with 5 bases lying between them. The CDR3 has 13 amino acids. CDR3 amino acids: CASAVSGANVLTF. CDR3 coding DNA: TGTGCCAGCGCAGTCTCTGGGGCCAACGTCCTGACTTTC.